The present T cell receptor beta chain was sequenced within a study of T cell repertoires in cytomegalovirus infection. Background on the study: Public TCR beta signatures marked donors with CMV infection and the matching HLA. General observations from the study: Cumulated frequencies of public TCR beta families served to identify carriers of CMV plus the relevant HLA. Dominating the ex vivo response were TCR beta clonotypes that were CMV-specific and HLA-C-restricted.

TCRdb independently ran MiXCR on the reads; one entry per CDR3 protein. The repertoire holds some 390,000 distinct CDR3 sequences, roughly 20% seen once, with approximately 10% in the top ten. As concerns this clonotype: No antigen is known for it.

This clonotype was sampled from a human donor in good health (CMV status not recorded). Some clones in this sample may be carry-over from other donors' samples. The sequenced sample consisted of PBMCs.

The DNA of the CDR3 is TGTGCCACTACGGACAGGCCGGGGAATGAGCAGTTCTTC. Its translation: CATTDRPGNEQFF. The chain couples TRBV2 to TRBJ2-1; TRBD1 matches at 7 bases. Trimming removed 10 bases from V and 7 bases from J; junction bases left unmatched: 10. CDR1 and CDR2 from the germline V gene are SNHLY and FYNNEI. This CDR3 comprises 13 residues.